A selection of T cell receptor beta chains follows, all from one sample in a study of molecular identifiers for immune sequencing clone quantification. A single record per CDR3 protein comes from TCRdb applying MiXCR to the PCR reads. In the table there are about 70,000 distinct CDR3 sequences, approximately 17% of which are singletons. The sequenced material came from naive CD8+ T cells from blood, with Jurkat cell RNA spiked in. These receptors came from a human donor in good health. Some libraries in this study had Jurkat cell RNA spiked in. CDR3s include the opening cysteine and the closing phenylalanine or tryptophan. The D gene is left open where the match is weak. Only some rows state a clone size, as once, few, many or a class for expanded clones.

D gene	clone size	J gene	V gene	CDR3 protein	CDR3 DNA
TRBD2	many	TRBJ2-3	TRBV28	CASSLGAGGTDTQYF	TGTGCCAGCAGTTTAGGGGCGGGGGGCACAGATACGCAGTATTTT
.	many	TRBJ2-7	TRBV20-1	CSARSGDLYEQYF	TGCAGTGCTAGGTCAGGGGACCTCTACGAGCAGTACTTC
TRBD1	.	TRBJ1-1	TRBV7-9	CASSLATGAESAFF	TGTGCCAGCAGCTTAGCGACAGGGGCTGAGTCGGCTTTCTTT
.	many	TRBJ1-1	TRBV3-1	CASSQDYKEFF	TGTGCCAGCAGCCAAGATTATAAGGAGTTCTTT
TRBD2	.	TRBJ2-1	TRBV29-1	CSVEFLIGRTSNERFF	TGCAGCGTTGAATTTCTGATCGGGAGGACCAGCAATGAGCGGTTCTTC
TRBD2	medium-sized	TRBJ2-1	TRBV7-2	CASSLVAGLTGTSTYNEQFF	TGTGCCAGCAGCTTAGTAGCGGGGCTCACCGGGACCTCAACCTACAATGAGCAGTTCTTC
TRBD1	.	TRBJ1-2	TRBV20-1	CSGRDRANYGYTF	TGCAGTGGGAGGGACAGGGCTAACTATGGCTACACCTTC
.	many	TRBJ1-2	TRBV15	CATSSGEGDSANYGYTF	TGTGCCACCAGCAGCGGTGAAGGAGATTCAGCTAACTATGGCTACACCTTC
.	many	TRBJ2-3	TRBV3-1	CASGDLDTQYF	TGTGCCAGCGGAGATCTGGATACGCAGTATTTT
TRBD2	many	TRBJ2-3	TRBV6-2/TRBV6-3	CASSGGSSGRSWSQYF	TGTGCCAGCAGCGGCGGAAGTAGCGGGAGAAGTTGGTCGCAGTATTTT
.	many	TRBJ1-5	TRBV28	CASSLGTGGQPQHF	TGTGCCAGCAGCTTGGGCACCGGAGGTCAGCCCCAGCATTTT
.	many	TRBJ2-1	TRBV28	CASSWTPSANEQFF	TGTGCCAGCAGTTGGACTCCTAGTGCTAATGAGCAGTTCTTC
.	many	TRBJ2-7	TRBV5-6	CASSLGDVAYEQYF	TGTGCCAGCAGCTTGGGGGACGTCGCCTACGAGCAGTACTTC
TRBD1	few	TRBJ2-2	TRBV24-1	CATSSPRTGGRELFF	TGTGCCACCAGTTCCCCCCGGACAGGGGGCAGGGAGCTGTTTTTT
.	many	TRBJ2-7	TRBV10-3	CAIRDSDGSYEQYF	TGTGCCATCAGGGACTCGGACGGCTCCTACGAGCAGTACTTC
.	many	TRBJ2-7	TRBV18	CASSTTETYEQYF	TGTGCCAGCTCAACCACGGAAACCTACGAGCAGTACTTC
TRBD1	many	TRBJ2-6	TRBV13	CASSSGTVNSGANVLTF	TGTGCCAGCAGCTCCGGGACAGTCAACTCTGGGGCCAACGTCCTGACTTTC
.	few	TRBJ2-2	TRBV9	CASSPRDSGELFF	TGTGCCAGCAGCCCCCGGGACTCCGGGGAGCTGTTTTTT
.	many	TRBJ2-6	TRBV27	CASSPTGTGANVLTF	TGTGCCAGCAGTCCAACAGGGACCGGGGCCAACGTCCTGACTTTC
.	many	TRBJ1-6	TRBV30	CAWMALQGFPLHF	TGTGCCTGGATGGCATTACAGGGTTTTCCCCTCCACTTT
.	many	TRBJ2-3	TRBV19	CASSSWGSTDTQYF	TGTGCCAGTAGTTCTTGGGGCAGCACAGATACGCAGTATTTT
TRBD2	few	TRBJ2-1	TRBV6-6	CASSYVLSSGNEQFF	TGTGCCAGCAGTTACGTCCTCTCTAGCGGCAATGAGCAGTTCTTC
.	many	TRBJ1-5	TRBV7-9	CASSLLDQPQHF	TGTGCCAGCAGCCTCTTGGATCAGCCCCAGCATTTT
.	many	TRBJ1-1	TRBV4-3	CASSPGGWGTEAFF	TGCGCCAGCAGCCCCGGAGGCTGGGGCACTGAAGCTTTCTTT
TRBD2	many	TRBJ2-7	TRBV27	CASSARTSGGGEEQYF	TGTGCCAGCAGTGCGCGGACTAGCGGTGGGGGGGAGGAGCAGTACTTC
.	.	TRBJ2-7	TRBV6-5	CASSYLERAYEQYF	TGTGCCAGCAGTTACTTGGAAAGGGCCTACGAGCAGTACTTC
.	many	TRBJ2-5	TRBV13	CASSPRLGSRETQYF	TGTGCCAGCAGCCCCAGGTTGGGTAGCCGGGAGACCCAGTACTTC
TRBD1	.	TRBJ1-1	TRBV7-9	CASSSAGDRLNTEAFF	TGTGCCAGCAGCTCCGCGGGGGACAGGTTGAACACTGAAGCTTTCTTT
TRBD1	many	TRBJ2-5	TRBV28	CASIDYRGQGLETQYF	TGTGCCAGCATCGACTACCGGGGACAGGGTTTGGAGACCCAGTACTTC
TRBD2	.	TRBJ2-7	TRBV7-8	CASSSLGGSSVDEQYF	TGTGCCAGCAGCTCACTAGGCGGGAGCAGTGTCGACGAGCAGTACTTC
.	many	TRBJ2-1	TRBV10-2	CASSVGNPYSNEQFF	TGCGCCAGCAGTGTAGGGAACCCCTACTCTAATGAGCAGTTCTTC
TRBD2	many	TRBJ2-3	TRBV3-1	CASSPRTSGFTDTQYF	TGTGCCAGCAGCCCCCGGACTAGCGGATTCACAGATACGCAGTATTTT
TRBD1	few	TRBJ2-2	TRBV27	CASQGATGGGDTGELFF	TGTGCCAGCCAAGGGGCGACAGGGGGCGGGGACACCGGGGAGCTGTTTTTT
.	many	TRBJ1-5	TRBV28	CASSRILSNQPQHF	TGTGCCAGCAGCCGGATACTTAGCAATCAGCCCCAGCATTTT
TRBD1	many	TRBJ2-1	TRBV2	CASSEPGTGGFDEQFF	TGTGCCAGCAGTGAGCCAGGGACAGGGGGTTTCGATGAGCAGTTCTTC
TRBD1	few	TRBJ2-7	TRBV4-1	CASSLRGQGPYEQYF	TGCGCCAGCAGCCTCAGGGGACAGGGACCCTACGAGCAGTACTTC
TRBD1	many	TRBJ1-1	TRBV7-8	CASSSPPDRDTEAFF	TGTGCCAGCAGCTCGCCGCCGGACAGGGACACTGAAGCTTTCTTT
.	many	TRBJ1-1	TRBV9	CASSEMDSSNTEAFF	TGTGCCAGCAGCGAAATGGACTCGTCCAACACTGAAGCTTTCTTT
TRBD2	many	TRBJ2-7	TRBV6-6	CASSPGTTLYEQYF	TGTGCCAGCAGTCCCGGGACTACCTTATACGAGCAGTACTTC
.	many	TRBJ2-7	TRBV14	CASSQVTEYEQYF	TGTGCCAGCAGCCAAGTAACGGAATACGAGCAGTACTTC
TRBD1	many	TRBJ1-5	TRBV4-1	CASSHAQGGNQPQHF	TGCGCCAGCAGCCACGCACAGGGGGGCAATCAGCCCCAGCATTTT
.	many	TRBJ2-7	TRBV7-9	CASSLGGEGAAYEQYF	TGTGCCAGCAGCTTAGGAGGAGAAGGGGCGGCCTACGAGCAGTACTTC